The clone carrying this TCR beta chain was counted a single time. Assay: immunoSEQ multiplex PCR; the TCRdb copy retains only in-frame clones and omits some. This sample yields about 75,000 clones, of which roughly 90% are seen a single time; about 2.5% belongs to the top ten. The data stem from a study of blood T cell repertoires in COVID-19. Study-wide background: Both acute and convalescent COVID-19 samples were obtained from the United States, Italy and Spain. Sample material is recorded as cDNA or gDNA derived from T cells, B-cell-depleted T cells, or PBMCs.

The sequence derives from a human donor in a cohort sampled during active COVID-19. The source material was peripheral blood.

In nucleotides, the CDR3 is TGTGCCAGCAGTGATGCGGGGCGACTGAATCAGCCCCAGCATTTT. Translating gives CASSDAGRLNQPQHF. The V call is TRBV25-1, the J call TRBJ1-5, with D maybe TRBD1 (5 bases). Trimming left V 3 bases short and J 4 bases short, with 13 bases between. Germline V lookup: CDR1 MGHDK, CDR2 SYGVNS. The length of the CDR3 is 15 residues.